Sequencing of this T cell receptor beta chain was carried out in a study of cytomegalovirus exposure and HLA in healthy donors. In the PCR, 60 Vbeta and 13 Jbeta primers were used. Measured with immunoSEQ multiplex PCR; TCRdb has only the in-frame clones, and not every one. The sample has 150,000 to 200,000 clones, around four fifths seen once; the top ten hold under 2%. CDR3 length equals 15 residues. Germline trimming cut 3 bases from V and 2 bases from J; bases unmatched to any gene: 5. From germline, CDR1 is SGHDT and CDR2 YYEEEE. The chain has TRBV5-6 and TRBJ2-7, with 10 bases fitting TRBD1. Sequenced material: PBMCs. The sequence was collected from a woman aged 18 to 35 in good health and CMV-seronegative. The CDR3 DNA follows: TGTGCCAGCAGCTACTTGGACAGGGGGACCTACGAGCAGTACTTC. It is translated as CASSYLDRGTYEQYF.